This T cell receptor beta chain was found in a study of blood T cell repertoires in COVID-19. The germline CDR1 and CDR2 sequences are SGHDN and FVKESK. V lost 0 bases and J lost 5, with 19 bases in between. CDR3 size: 17 residues. Measured with immunoSEQ multiplex PCR; TCRdb has only the in-frame clones, and not every one. The sample consists of about 190,000 clones, 75% to 90% of them appearing once. Concerning this clone: Within the sample, other DNA sequences also encode this same CDR3.

What was sequenced was peripheral blood. The clonotype was recovered from a man aged 55 to 70 with acute or convalescent COVID-19. The rearrangement joins TRBV14 to TRBJ1-2; a weak D match, TRBD1 (5 bases). The DNA of the CDR3 is TGTGCCAGCAGCCAAGAATTTCGCTTCCGAGACAGTTATGGCTACACCTTC. This codes for CASSQEFRFRDSYGYTF.